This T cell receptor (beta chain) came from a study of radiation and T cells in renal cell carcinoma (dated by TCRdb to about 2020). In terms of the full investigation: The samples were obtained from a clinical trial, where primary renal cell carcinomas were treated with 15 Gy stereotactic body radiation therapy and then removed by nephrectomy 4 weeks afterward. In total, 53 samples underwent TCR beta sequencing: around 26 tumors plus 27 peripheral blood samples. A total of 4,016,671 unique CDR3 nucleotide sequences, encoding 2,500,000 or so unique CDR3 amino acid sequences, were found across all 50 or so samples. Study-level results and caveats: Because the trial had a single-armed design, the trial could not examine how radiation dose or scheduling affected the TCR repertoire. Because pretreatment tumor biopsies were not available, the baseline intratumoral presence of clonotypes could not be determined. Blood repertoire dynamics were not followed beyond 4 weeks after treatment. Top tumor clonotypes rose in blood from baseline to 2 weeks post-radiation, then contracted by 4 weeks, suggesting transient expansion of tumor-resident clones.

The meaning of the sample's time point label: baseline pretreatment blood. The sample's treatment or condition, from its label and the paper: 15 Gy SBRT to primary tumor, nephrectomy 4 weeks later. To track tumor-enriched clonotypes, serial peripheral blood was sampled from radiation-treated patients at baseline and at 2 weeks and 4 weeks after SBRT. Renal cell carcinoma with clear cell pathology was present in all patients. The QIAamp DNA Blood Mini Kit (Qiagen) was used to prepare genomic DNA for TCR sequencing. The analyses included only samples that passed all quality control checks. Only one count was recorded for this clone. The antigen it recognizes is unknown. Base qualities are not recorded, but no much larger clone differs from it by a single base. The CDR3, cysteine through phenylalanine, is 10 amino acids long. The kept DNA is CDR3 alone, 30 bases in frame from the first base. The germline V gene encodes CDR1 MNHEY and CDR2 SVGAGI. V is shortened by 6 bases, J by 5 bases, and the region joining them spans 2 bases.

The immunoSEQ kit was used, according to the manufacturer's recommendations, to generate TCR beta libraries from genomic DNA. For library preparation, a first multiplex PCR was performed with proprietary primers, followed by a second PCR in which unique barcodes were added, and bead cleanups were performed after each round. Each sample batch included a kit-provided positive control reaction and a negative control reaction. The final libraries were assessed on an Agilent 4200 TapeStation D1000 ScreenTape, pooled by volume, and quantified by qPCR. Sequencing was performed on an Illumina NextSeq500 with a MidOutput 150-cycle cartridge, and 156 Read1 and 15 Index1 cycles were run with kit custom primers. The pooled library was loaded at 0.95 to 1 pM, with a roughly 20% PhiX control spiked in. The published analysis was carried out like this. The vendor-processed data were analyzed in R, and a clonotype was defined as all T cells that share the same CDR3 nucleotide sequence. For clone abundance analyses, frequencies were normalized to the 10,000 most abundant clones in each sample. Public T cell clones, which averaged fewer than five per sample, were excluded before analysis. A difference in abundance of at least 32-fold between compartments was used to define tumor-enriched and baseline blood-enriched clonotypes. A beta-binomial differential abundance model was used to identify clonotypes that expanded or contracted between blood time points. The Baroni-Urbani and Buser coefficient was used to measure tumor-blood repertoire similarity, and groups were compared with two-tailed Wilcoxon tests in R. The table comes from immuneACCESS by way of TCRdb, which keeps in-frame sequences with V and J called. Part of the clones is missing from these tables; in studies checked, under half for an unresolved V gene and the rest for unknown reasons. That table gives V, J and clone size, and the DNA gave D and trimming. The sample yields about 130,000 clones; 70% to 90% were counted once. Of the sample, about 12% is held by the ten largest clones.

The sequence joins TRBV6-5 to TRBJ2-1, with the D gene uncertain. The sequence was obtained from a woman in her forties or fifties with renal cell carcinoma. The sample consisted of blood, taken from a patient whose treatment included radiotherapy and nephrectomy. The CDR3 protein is CASRHNEQFF. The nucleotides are TGTGCCAGCAGGCACAATGAGCAGTTCTTC.